Listed below are T cell receptor beta chains from one sample, sequenced in a study of blood T cell repertoires in COVID-19. The method was immunoSEQ multiplex PCR; TCRdb's version includes in-frame clones alone and lacks a portion of them. The table has about 370,000 clones, approximately 87% seen once; the top ten hold 8.5% to 12%. Sequenced input: peripheral blood. These receptors were taken from a woman in her twenties or thirties with COVID-19, enrolled during active disease. The CDR3 runs from the conserved cysteine through the conserved F or W. The D gene is left open where the match is weak. Some rows mark clone size as missing; the rest say once, few, many or name a class of expanded clone.

TRBJ2-3 | TRBV10-1 | TRBD2 | - | TGCGCCAGCAGTGAAACGGGAGGGCCAGCAGATACGCAGTATTTT | CASSETGGPADTQYF
TRBJ1-2 | TRBV15 | - | - | TGTGCCACCAGCAGAGATCTGAGCGGCTATGGCTACACCTTC | CATSRDLSGYGYTF
TRBJ2-7 | TRBV20-1 | - | - | TGCAGTGCTCGGAGCTCCTACGAGCAGTACTTC | CSARSSYEQYF
TRBJ2-7 | TRBV5-1 | TRBD1 | - | TGCGCCAGCAGCACCCGGGACAGGGGACACAGCGAGCAGTACTTC | CASSTRDRGHSEQYF
TRBJ2-7 | TRBV27 | - | - | TGTGCCAGCAGTTCAGGACAATTCTACGAGCAGTACTTC | CASSSGQFYEQYF
TRBJ2-3 | TRBV7-9 | TRBD2 | - | TGTGCCAGCAGTTCACCGGGACTAGCGTATGATACGCAGTATTTT | CASSSPGLAYDTQYF
TRBJ2-7 | TRBV27 | - | - | TGTGCCAGCAGTTGGGGCAGGGGTTCCAACGAGCAGTACTTC | CASSWGRGSNEQYF
TRBJ2-7 | TRBV5-6 | - | - | TGTGCCAGCAGCTGGAGGACGGGGGCCTACGAGCAGTACTTC | CASSWRTGAYEQYF
TRBJ1-5 | TRBV28 | TRBD1 | - | TGTGCCAGCAGTTCCCCGACAGGGAGGCCCCAGCATTTT | CASSSPTGRPQHF
TRBJ1-2 | TRBV6-5 | - | - | TGTGCCAGCAGTTACAAGGGGGTCGGCTATGGCTACACCTTC | CASSYKGVGYGYTF
TRBJ2-1 | TRBV5-6 | TRBD2 | - | TGTGCCAGCAGTTTCCTGACTAGCGGTGACAATGAGCAGTTCTTC | CASSFLTSGDNEQFF
TRBJ1-5 | TRBV24-1 | - | - | TGTGCCACCAGTGACCCCGCGCGGGGGAACAATCAGCCCCAGCATTTT | CATSDPARGNNQPQHF
TRBJ2-1 | TRBV7-9 | TRBD2 | - | TGTGCCAGCAGCCCTTGGTTGGCGGGAGGTGGCAATGAGCAGTTCTTC | CASSPWLAGGGNEQFF
TRBJ2-1 | TRBV5-6 | TRBD2 | - | TGTGCCAGCAGCTTGGGCACTAGCGGTATTGAGCAGTTCTTC | CASSLGTSGIEQFF
TRBJ2-7 | TRBV24-1 | - | - | TGTGCCACCACGGGGGGCTTTGGCGACGAGCAGTACTTC | CATTGGFGDEQYF
TRBJ1-2 | TRBV4-1 | - | once | TGCGCCAGCAGCCAAGATTACAGAAACTATGGCTACACCTTC | CASSQDYRNYGYTF
TRBJ2-2 | TRBV5-1 | TRBD2 | - | TGCGCCAGCAGCGGGGGAGCGGGAGCGGTCGGGGAGCTGTTTTTT | CASSGGAGAVGELFF
TRBJ1-1 | TRBV30 | - | - | TGTGCCTGGAGTGAGGGGGTAGACACTGAAGCTTTCTTT | CAWSEGVDTEAFF
TRBJ2-3 | TRBV7-8 | - | many | TGTGCCAGCAGCTCGCCGGGACTCAGCACAGATACGCAGTATTTT | CASSSPGLSTDTQYF
TRBJ1-2 | TRBV2 | - | - | TGTGCCAGCAGTGACAGTGGGGAGCTCTATGGCTACACCTTC | CASSDSGELYGYTF
TRBJ2-5 | TRBV3-1/TRBV3-2 | - | - | TGTGCCAACAGCCAAGACGAGGAGACCCAGTACTTC | CANSQDEETQYF
TRBJ2-3 | TRBV3-1/TRBV3-2 | - | - | TGTGCCAGCAGCCAAGTTATATCCGGGAGCGCAGATACGCAGTATTTT | CASSQVISGSADTQYF
TRBJ2-7 | TRBV11-2 | - | - | TGTGCCAGCAGCTTAGGAGGTAGCCCCGAGCAGTACTTC | CASSLGGSPEQYF
TRBJ2-3 | TRBV29-1 | TRBD2 | - | TGCAGCGTTGAAGATCTTCTAGCGGGAGATTACACAGATACGCAGTATTTT | CSVEDLLAGDYTDTQYF
TRBJ2-7 | TRBV2 | - | - | TGTGCCAGCACGGGGGATAGGTACGAGCAGTACTTC | CASTGDRYEQYF
TRBJ2-2 | TRBV4-1 | TRBD1 | - | TGCGCCAGCAGCCAAGTAGGGGGCAAGAACACCGGGGAGCTGTTTTTT | CASSQVGGKNTGELFF
TRBJ1-2 | TRBV27 | TRBD1 | - | TGTGCCAGCAGCCCCGGGACAGGGGATGGCTACACCTTC | CASSPGTGDGYTF
TRBJ1-6 | TRBV11-3 | - | few | TGTGCCAGCAGCTTAATCAGGCCACGGTCACCCCTCCACTTT | CASSLIRPRSPLHF
TRBJ1-1 | TRBV6-5 | - | - | TGTGCCAGCAGTTACGAACAGGGAGTCACTGAAGCTTTCTTT | CASSYEQGVTEAFF
TRBJ2-7 | TRBV6-5 | - | - | TGTGCCAGCAGCCGAGGGGGTTTAACCTACGAGCAGTACTTC | CASSRGGLTYEQYF
TRBJ2-5 | TRBV3-1/TRBV3-2 | - | - | TGTGCCAGCAGCCAAGCTAGGCTAGCTGGGACCCAGTACTTC | CASSQARLAGTQYF
TRBJ1-1 | TRBV7-9 | TRBD1 | - | TGTGCCAGCACCGGGACAGGGGGAAGGAACACTGAAGCTTTCTTT | CASTGTGGRNTEAFF
TRBJ2-5 | TRBV24-1 | - | - | TGTGCCACCAGTGATCCAGGGGACCCCAAAGAGACCCAGTACTTC | CATSDPGDPKETQYF
TRBJ1-5 | TRBV27 | TRBD1 | - | TGTGCCAGCAGTTTGACGACAGGGAGCAATCAGCCCCAGCATTTT | CASSLTTGSNQPQHF
TRBJ1-1 | TRBV2 | - | - | TGTGCCAGCAGTTATACTAGTGAAGCTTTCTTT | CASSYTSEAFF
TRBJ2-3 | TRBV5-1 | TRBD1 | - | TGCGCCAGCAGCTTGGGGGACAGGGCGGCAGATACGCAGTATTTT | CASSLGDRAADTQYF
TRBJ2-7 | TRBV7-9 | - | - | TGTGCCAGCACCAAATCTAACTACGAGCAGTACTTC | CASTKSNYEQYF
TRBJ2-7 | TRBV18 | - | - | TGTGCCAGCTCCCTACAGGACGAGCAGTACTTC | CASSLQDEQYF
TRBJ2-4 | TRBV30 | - | - | TGTGCCTGTGCTTGGAGGGACCTAGCCAAAAACATTCAGTACTTC | CACAWRDLAKNIQYF
TRBJ2-5 | TRBV5-1 | TRBD1 | - | TGCGCCAGCAGCTTGAGGACAGGACAAGAGACCCAGTACTTC | CASSLRTGQETQYF
TRBJ1-4 | TRBV3-1/TRBV3-2 | - | once | TGTGCCAGCAGCCAACAGGGTACGGAAAAACTGTTTTTT | CASSQQGTEKLFF
TRBJ2-7 | TRBV10-3 | TRBD2 | once | TGTGCCATCAGTGGGACCAATACCGGGACTAACTACTACGAGCAGTACTTC | CAISGTNTGTNYYEQYF
TRBJ1-3 | TRBV3-1/TRBV3-2 | - | - | TGTGCCAGCAGCCCCGGTAGGAGCTCTGGAAACACCATATATTTT | CASSPGRSSGNTIYF
TRBJ1-5 | TRBV5-6 | - | once | TGTGCCAGCAGCCCTTGGGAGGGGGGCAATCAGCCCCAGCATTTT | CASSPWEGGNQPQHF
TRBJ2-1 | TRBV9 | TRBD2 | few | TGTGCCAGCAGCGTAGACGGACTAGCGGGCTATGAGCAGTTCTTC | CASSVDGLAGYEQFF
TRBJ2-7 | TRBV19 | TRBD1 | - | TGTGCCAGTAGTGCCTGGACAGGGGGCGTTGAGCAGTACTTC | CASSAWTGGVEQYF
TRBJ2-7 | TRBV28 | TRBD2 | - | TGTGCCAGCAGTCCTTTATCGGGACTAGCGGGAGGGCTCCACGAGCAGTACTTC | CASSPLSGLAGGLHEQYF
TRBJ2-4 | TRBV10-3 | TRBD2 | - | TGTGCCATCAGTGAGATTGGGACTGGGGGGGGAAACATTCAGTACTTC | CAISEIGTGGGNIQYF
TRBJ2-1 | TRBV28 | TRBD2 | few | TGTGCCAGCAGTTTTGGCGGGGGACTAGCGGGAGTCCATGAGCAGTTCTTC | CASSFGGGLAGVHEQFF
TRBJ2-1 | TRBV2 | TRBD2 | once | TGTGCCAGCAGTGATCCCGGGACTAGCGGAAATGAGCAGTTCTTC | CASSDPGTSGNEQFF
TRBJ1-6 | TRBV27 | - | - | TGTGTAGTCGGGAGGGGCGCCGGGAATTCACCCCTCCACTTT | CVVGRGAGNSPLHF
TRBJ2-1 | TRBV15 | TRBD2 | once | TGTGCCACCAGCAGGGATAGCGGGAGAAACGAGCAGTTCTTC | CATSRDSGRNEQFF
TRBJ2-2 | TRBV11-2 | - | - | TGTGCCAGCAGCTTAGACCATAGCAGACAGGTTACCGGGGAGCTGTTTTTT | CASSLDHSRQVTGELFF
TRBJ1-1 | TRBV5-1 | TRBD1 | - | TGCGCCAGCAGCTCCGGGACAGGGGTTAGACACACTGAAGCTTTCTTT | CASSSGTGVRHTEAFF
TRBJ1-1 | TRBV25-1 | TRBD1 | - | TGTGCCAGTGGACAGGGCCCCACTGAAGCTTTCTTT | CASGQGPTEAFF